This TCR beta chain stems from a study of shared clonotypes between healthy human individuals. Study-level points and caveats: Although depth was large, rarefaction showed that sequencing of the sorted subsets was incomplete. The study found lower generation probabilities in non-shared clonotypes than in those shared by all four donors.

Profiled with immunoSEQ multiplex PCR; TCRdb holds only in-frame clones, not every one. The table has 750,000 to 1,000,000 clones, 90% to 95% seen once. Turning to this clone: Its specificity is not known.

Naive CD8 cells lacked CD45RO and underwent positive selection for CCR7, leaving out terminally differentiated effector memory CD45RA+ cells. CDR3 length: 13 residues. V lost 0 bases to trimming and J lost 7 bases, with 6 bases between them. CDR1 and CDR2 from the germline V gene are LGHNA and YSLEER. The source material was naive CD8+ T cells sorted from blood. The chain is built from TRBV4-3 and TRBJ1-4, with unresolved D. This TCR was recovered from a man aged 25 to 45 in good health. The CDR3 protein is CASSQDRGEKLFF. The CDR3 coding sequence is TGCGCCAGCAGCCAAGATCGGGGTGAAAAACTGTTTTTT.